There are a few counts of the clone carrying this T cell receptor (beta chain). Antigen specificity is unknown. The data originate from a study of a mutant IDH1 vaccine in newly diagnosed glioma. Study-level information: Commencement of vaccination occurred 4-6 weeks following radiotherapy alone, or concurrently with temozolomide cycles. Therapy received beforehand was radiotherapy, temozolomide, or both, with most patients given both. Findings and caveats of the study: Of all patients, 93.3% showed vaccine-induced immune responses.

Time point here: week 11, during vaccination. A single vaccine dose contained 300 ug of mutant IDH1 20-mer peptide, and topical imiquimod was used with it. Each donor presented with a new WHO grade 3 or 4 astrocytoma that tested IDH1-mutant and showed ATRX loss. Produced via immunoSEQ multiplex PCR; TCRdb's table is partial and in-frame only. This sample has under 150,000 clones, with under 90% found just once. The V segment lost 3 bases and the J segment 0 bases; nucleotides outside the gene matches: 2. The CDR3 contains 14 residues. CDR1 and CDR2 from the germline V gene are SEHNR and FQNEAQ (reference sequence).

This chain joins TRBV7-9 and TRBJ2-7; the match to TRBD2 covers 7 bases. This specimen consisted of PBMCs, obtained from a glioma patient whose treatment included an IDH1 peptide vaccine. This clonotype originated in a woman aged 45-65 years with glioma. The CDR3 sequence is CASSLASGSYEQYF. The CDR3 DNA sequence: TGTGCCAGCAGCTTGGCTAGCGGCTCCTACGAGCAGTACTTC.